Reported below is one T cell receptor (beta chain). Its antigen target is currently unknown. Within one base of it there is no much larger clone, and no base qualities were kept. TCRbeta CDR3 regions were amplified from genomic DNA using the immunoSEQ Assay, a bias-controlled multiplex PCR. Per the source publication's procedure: Nucleated cell counts per sample were estimated from amplification of reference gene primers within the assay. To quantify the absolute abundance of each unique TCRbeta CDR3 rearrangement, sequence reads were collapsed and filtered. Productive Simpson clonality was computed per sample as the square root of Simpson's diversity index over productive rearrangements. TCRdb's version of the immuneACCESS table is confined to in-frame rearrangements and falls short of the full clone set. An unresolved V gene accounts for under half of the shortfall where checked; the remainder is of unknown origin. V, J and clone size are taken as reported in that table, and D and trimming were inferred from the DNA itself. Across this sample there are roughly 270,000 clones, with around 80% seen only once. The ten largest clones represent approximately 5% of the sample.

These data originate in a study of blood T cell repertoires in COVID-19 (dated by TCRdb to about 2020). Background for the entire study: Samples covering the acute and convalescent phases of COVID-19 were provided by collaborators in the United States, Italy and Spain. The repertoires were released in a freely available public database meant as a resource for research on the immune response to SARS-CoV-2. Deeply sampled blood TCRbeta repertoires from subjects exposed to, actively infected with, or recovered from COVID-19 were included in the dataset. Samples came from the ongoing ImmuneRACE study (first 160 participants) plus 1,254 subjects from 6 global collaborators. The material from the prospective study consisted of cDNA or gDNA derived from T cells, B-cell-depleted T cells, or PBMCs. Where HLA class I and class II types were available, the types were taken from metadata supplied by the sample provider, not from assay-based typing. Sample metadata almost always included a de-identified subject ID, COVID-19 status, age in years and sex. The paper as a whole reports these results and caveats: The amount of clinical and demographic metadata varied by source and participant and was provided uncurated.

Participants in the prospective study were aged roughly 18 to 100 years, lived in 20 to 30 United States geographic areas, and enrolled through a virtual design. To assign participants to cohorts, the prospective study relied on clinical history that participants themselves reported in a screening survey and a study questionnaire. Exposed participants had been in contact with someone with a PCR-confirmed or clinician-diagnosed COVID-19 case within 2 weeks of study entry. In the prospective study, mobile phlebotomists collected whole blood, serum and a nasopharyngeal or oropharyngeal swab from each participant. Prospective study participants could optionally give additional blood draws and questionnaires over an approximately 2-month period. Prospective study blood samples were shipped either frozen or at room temperature before DNA extraction. CDR1 and CDR2, looked up from the germline V gene, are SGHRS and YFSETQ. Clipping removes 2 bases from V and 5 bases from J, with 3 as the unmatched junction base count. The CDR3 contains 14 residues, cysteine and phenylalanine counted. Just the 42-base CDR3 DNA is kept, in frame starting at base 1.

The receptor's source is a man aged 40-55 years who had been exposed to COVID-19. The chain is encoded by TRBV5-1 joined to TRBJ2-1, and 8 bases in between align with TRBD2. The sequencing input was PBMCs or T cells enriched from blood (not recorded which). The CDR3 region has the sequence CASSLTSGNNEQFF. Read as DNA, the sequence is TGCGCCAGCAGCTTAACTAGCGGTAACAATGAGCAGTTCTTC.